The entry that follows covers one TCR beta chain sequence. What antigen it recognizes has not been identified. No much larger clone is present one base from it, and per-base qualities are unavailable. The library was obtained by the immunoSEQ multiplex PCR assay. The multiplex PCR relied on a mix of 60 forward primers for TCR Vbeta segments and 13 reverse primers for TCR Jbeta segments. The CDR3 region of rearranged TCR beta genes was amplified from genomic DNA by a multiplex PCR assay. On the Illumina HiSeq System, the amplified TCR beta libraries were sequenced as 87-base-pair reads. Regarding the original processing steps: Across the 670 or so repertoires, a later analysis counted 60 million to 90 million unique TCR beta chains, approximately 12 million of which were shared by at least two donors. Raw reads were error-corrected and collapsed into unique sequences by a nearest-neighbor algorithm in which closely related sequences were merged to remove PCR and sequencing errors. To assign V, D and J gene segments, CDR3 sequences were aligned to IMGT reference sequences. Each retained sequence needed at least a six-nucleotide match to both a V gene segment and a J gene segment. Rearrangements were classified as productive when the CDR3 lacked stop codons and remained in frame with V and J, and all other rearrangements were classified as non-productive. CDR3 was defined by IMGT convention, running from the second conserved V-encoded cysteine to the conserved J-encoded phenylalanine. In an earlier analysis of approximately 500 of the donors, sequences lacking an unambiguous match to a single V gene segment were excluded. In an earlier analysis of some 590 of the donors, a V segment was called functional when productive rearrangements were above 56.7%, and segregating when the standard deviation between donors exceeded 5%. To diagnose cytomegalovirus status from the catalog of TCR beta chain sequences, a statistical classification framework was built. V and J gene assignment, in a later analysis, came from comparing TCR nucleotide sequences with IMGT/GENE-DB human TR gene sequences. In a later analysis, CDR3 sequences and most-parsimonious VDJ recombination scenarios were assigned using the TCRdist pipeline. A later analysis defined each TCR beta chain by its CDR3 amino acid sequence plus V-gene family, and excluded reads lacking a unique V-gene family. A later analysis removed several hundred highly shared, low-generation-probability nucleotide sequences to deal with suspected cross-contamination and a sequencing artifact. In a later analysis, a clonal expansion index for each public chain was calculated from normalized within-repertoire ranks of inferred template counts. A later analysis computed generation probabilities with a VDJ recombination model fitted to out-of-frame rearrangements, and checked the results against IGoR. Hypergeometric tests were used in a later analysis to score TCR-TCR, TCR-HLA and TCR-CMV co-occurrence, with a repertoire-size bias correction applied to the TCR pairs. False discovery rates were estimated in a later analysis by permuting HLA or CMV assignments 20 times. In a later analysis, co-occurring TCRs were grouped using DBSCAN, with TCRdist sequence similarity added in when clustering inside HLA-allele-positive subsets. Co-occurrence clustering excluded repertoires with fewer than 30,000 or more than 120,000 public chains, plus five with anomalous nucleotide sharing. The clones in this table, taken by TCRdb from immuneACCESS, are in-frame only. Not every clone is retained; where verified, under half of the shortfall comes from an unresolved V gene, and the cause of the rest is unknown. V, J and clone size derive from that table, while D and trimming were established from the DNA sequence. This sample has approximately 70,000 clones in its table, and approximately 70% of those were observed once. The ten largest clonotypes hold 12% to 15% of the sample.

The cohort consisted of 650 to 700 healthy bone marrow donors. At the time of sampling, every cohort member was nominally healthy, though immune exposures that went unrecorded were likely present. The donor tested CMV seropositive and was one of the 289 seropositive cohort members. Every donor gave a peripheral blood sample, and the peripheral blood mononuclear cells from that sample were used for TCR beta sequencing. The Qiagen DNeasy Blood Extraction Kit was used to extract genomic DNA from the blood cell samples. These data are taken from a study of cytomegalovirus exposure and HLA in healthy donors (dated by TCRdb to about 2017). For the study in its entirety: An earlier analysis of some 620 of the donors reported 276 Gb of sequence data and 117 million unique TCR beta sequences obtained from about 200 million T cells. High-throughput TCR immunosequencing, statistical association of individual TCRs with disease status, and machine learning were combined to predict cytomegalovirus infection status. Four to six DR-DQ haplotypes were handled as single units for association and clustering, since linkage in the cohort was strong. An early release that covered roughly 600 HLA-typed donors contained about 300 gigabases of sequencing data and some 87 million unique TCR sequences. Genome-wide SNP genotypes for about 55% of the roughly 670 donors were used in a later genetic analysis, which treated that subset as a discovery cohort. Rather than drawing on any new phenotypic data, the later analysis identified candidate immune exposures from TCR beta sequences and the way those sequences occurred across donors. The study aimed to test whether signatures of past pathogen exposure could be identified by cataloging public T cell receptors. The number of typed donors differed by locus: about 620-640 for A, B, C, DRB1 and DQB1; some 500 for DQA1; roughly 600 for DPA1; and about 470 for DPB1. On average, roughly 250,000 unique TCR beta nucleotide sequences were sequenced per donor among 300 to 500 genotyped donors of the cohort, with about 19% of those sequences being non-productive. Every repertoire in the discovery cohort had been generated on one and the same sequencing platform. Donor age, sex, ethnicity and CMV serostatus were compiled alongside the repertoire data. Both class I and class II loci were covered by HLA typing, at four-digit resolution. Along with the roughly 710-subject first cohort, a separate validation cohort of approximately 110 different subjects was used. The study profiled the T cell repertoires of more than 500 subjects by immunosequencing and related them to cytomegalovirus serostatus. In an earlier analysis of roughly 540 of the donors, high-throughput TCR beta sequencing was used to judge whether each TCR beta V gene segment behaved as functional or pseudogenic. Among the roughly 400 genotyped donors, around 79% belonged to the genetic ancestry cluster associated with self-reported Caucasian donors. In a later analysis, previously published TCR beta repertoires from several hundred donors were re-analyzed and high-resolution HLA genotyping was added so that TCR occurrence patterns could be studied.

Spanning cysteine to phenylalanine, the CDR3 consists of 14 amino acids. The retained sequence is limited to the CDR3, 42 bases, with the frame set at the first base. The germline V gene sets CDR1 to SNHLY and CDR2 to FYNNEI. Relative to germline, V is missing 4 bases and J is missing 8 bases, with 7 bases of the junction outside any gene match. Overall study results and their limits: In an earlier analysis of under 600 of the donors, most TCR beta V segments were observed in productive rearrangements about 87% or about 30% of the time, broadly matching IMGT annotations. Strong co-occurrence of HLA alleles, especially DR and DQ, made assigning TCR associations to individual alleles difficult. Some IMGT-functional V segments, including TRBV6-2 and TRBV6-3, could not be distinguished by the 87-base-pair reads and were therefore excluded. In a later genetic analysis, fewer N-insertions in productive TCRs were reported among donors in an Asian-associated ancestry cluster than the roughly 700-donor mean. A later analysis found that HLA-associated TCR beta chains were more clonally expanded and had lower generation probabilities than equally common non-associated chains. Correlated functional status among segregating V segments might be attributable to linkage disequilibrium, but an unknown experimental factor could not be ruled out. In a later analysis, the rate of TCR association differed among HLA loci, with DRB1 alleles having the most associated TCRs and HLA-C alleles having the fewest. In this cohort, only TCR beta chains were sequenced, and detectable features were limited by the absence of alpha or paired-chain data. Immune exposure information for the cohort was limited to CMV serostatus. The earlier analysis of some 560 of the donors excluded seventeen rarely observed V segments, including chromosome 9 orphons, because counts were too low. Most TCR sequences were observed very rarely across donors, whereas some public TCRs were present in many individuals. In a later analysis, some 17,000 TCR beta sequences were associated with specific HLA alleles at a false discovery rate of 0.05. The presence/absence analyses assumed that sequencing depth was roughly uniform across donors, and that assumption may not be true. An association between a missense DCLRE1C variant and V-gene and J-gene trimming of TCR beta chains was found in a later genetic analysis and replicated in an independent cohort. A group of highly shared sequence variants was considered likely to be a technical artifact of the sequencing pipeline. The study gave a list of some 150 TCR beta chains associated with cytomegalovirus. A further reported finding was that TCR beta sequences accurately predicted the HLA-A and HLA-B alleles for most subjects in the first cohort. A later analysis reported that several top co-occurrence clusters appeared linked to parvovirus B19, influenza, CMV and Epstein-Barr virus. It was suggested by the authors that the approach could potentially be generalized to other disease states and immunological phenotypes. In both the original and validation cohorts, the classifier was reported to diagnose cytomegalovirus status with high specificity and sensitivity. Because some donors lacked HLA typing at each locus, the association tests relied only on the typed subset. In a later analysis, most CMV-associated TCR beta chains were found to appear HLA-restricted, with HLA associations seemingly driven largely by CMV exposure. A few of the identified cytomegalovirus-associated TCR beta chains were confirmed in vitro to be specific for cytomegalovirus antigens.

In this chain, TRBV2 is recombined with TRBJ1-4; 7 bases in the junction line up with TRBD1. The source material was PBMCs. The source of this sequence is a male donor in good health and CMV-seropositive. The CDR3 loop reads CASSAQGETEKLFF. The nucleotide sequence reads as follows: TGTGCCAGCAGTGCCCAGGGGGAAACGGAAAAACTGTTTTTT.